This TCR beta chain came from a study of blood T cell repertoires in COVID-19. A Seattle source enrolled patients during active infection and followed them longitudinally. V lost 2 bases and J lost 0, with 9 bases in between. Germline V lookup: CDR1 SGHTS, CDR2 YDEGEE. There are 15 residues in the CDR3. As processed by the authors: The assay estimated nucleated cells by amplifying reference gene primers. Clones were sequenced by immunoSEQ multiplex PCR, and TCRdb holds only the in-frame ones, with some missing. That table is the source of V, J and clone size, and D and trimming were worked out from the DNA. Of around 260,000 clones detected, approximately 91% appear once; the ten largest clones hold around 2.2%.

Sequenced input: peripheral blood. J is TRBJ2-1 and V is TRBV5-8; no definite D call. This receptor was taken from a woman aged 25-40 years with COVID-19, enrolled during active disease. Written as DNA, the CDR3 is TGTGCCAGCAGCTTTAGGCCAGGCTCCTACAATGAGCAGTTCTTC. Translation: CASSFRPGSYNEQFF.